This T cell receptor (beta chain) appears in the sequencing data of a study of cytomegalovirus exposure and HLA in healthy donors. Background on the study: The same platform was used for the 120 validation repertoires and the approximately 670 first-cohort repertoires, a later analysis reported.

This CDR3 region has 15 residues. The germline CDR1 and CDR2 sequences are KGHSH and LQKENI. V was pared by 2 bases and J by 7 bases, with 12 bases between. A roughly 120-subject validation cohort, separate from the roughly 700-subject first cohort, supplied the donors. A word on this clone: No antigen is known for it.

Libraries were prepared by immunoSEQ multiplex PCR; TCRdb keeps only in-frame clonotypes and omits some of them. This table has roughly 250,000 clones, almost 90% appearing once. Study observations and caveats: A few chains tied to CMV proved CMV antigen-specific in vitro.

Input material: PBMCs. This TCR was recovered from a woman between 18 and 29 years old in good health and CMV-seronegative. V gene TRBV18 combines with J gene TRBJ1-6; TRBD1 might be the D (5 bases). The CDR3 loop is CASSPVPQENSPLHF. The CDR3 DNA reads as TGTGCCAGCTCACCAGTTCCACAGGAAAATTCACCCCTCCACTTT.